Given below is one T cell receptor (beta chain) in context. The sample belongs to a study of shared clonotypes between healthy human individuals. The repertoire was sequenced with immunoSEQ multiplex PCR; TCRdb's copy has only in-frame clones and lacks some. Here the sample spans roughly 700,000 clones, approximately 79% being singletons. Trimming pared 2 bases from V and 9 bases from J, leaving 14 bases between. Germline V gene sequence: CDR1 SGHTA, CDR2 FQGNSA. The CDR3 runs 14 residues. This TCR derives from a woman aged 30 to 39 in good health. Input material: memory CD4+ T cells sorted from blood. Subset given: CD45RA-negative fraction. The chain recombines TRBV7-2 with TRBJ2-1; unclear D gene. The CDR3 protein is CASSLLWGNGEQFF. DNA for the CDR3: TGTGCCAGCAGCTTACTGTGGGGTAATGGTGAGCAGTTCTTC.